This T cell receptor beta chain emerged from a study of cytomegalovirus exposure and HLA in healthy donors. V lost 4 bases, J lost 1 base, and 7 bases lay in between. The CDR3 sequence is 13 residues long. Germline CDR1 and CDR2: SGDLS and YYNGEE. The PCR had 60 Vbeta and 13 Jbeta primers. Produced via immunoSEQ multiplex PCR; TCRdb's table is partial and in-frame only. This sample's table has 30,000 to 35,000 clones. The TCR sequence derives from a woman between 35 and 50 years old in good health and CMV-seropositive. J is TRBJ2-3 and V is TRBV9; tentative D call: TRBD2 (6 bases). Sequenced material: PBMCs. The chain's CDR3 is CASSSGGTDTQYF. The DNA of the CDR3 is TGTGCCAGCAGCTCGGGGGGCACAGATACGCAGTATTTT.